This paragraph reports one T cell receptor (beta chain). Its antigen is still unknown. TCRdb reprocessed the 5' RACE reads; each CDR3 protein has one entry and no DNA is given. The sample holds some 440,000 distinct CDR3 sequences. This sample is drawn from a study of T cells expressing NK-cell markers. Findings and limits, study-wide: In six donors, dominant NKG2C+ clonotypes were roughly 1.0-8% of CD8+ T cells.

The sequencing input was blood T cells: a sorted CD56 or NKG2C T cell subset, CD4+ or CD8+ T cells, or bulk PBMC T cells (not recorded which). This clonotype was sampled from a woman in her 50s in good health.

CDR3: CASSWGGNTEAFF. This sequence joins TRBV12-3 or TRBV12-4 and TRBJ1-1; TCRdb returns TRBD1, unconfirmable since there is no DNA. The CDR3 is 13 amino acids.